The rows below give T cell receptor beta chains drawn from one sample of a study of T cells in tumors after PD-1 blockade. The assay was immunoSEQ multiplex PCR, and TCRdb's table has in-frame clones only and misses some. The sample carries under 2,500 clones, 60% to 80% recorded once. Source: tumor tissue, taken after anti-PD-1 treatment. All receptors come from a human donor with basal cell carcinoma. Both conserved end residues are part of each CDR3. D genes are given only for firm matches. Only some rows state a clone size, as once, few, many or a class for expanded clones.

TGTGCCAGCAGTTACTCAGGACAGGTCCAAGAGACCCAGTACTTC	CASSYSGQVQETQYF	TRBV6-5	TRBJ2-5	TRBD1	-
TGTGCCAGCAGTGCTCGGACAGGGGAAGGCTACACCTTC	CASSARTGEGYTF	TRBV2	TRBJ1-2	TRBD1	-
TGTGCCAGCAGCCCCCGGGGGGCTGAGACCCAGTACTTC	CASSPRGAETQYF	TRBV7-2	TRBJ2-5	-	once
TGTGCCAGCAGCTCCCGGACAGGGGGGGTTGGCACTGAAGCTTTCTTT	CASSSRTGGVGTEAFF	TRBV7-2	TRBJ1-1	TRBD1	few
TGTGCCAGCAGACCTACAGGGTCTTCTGGAAACACCATATATTTT	CASRPTGSSGNTIYF	TRBV7-2	TRBJ1-3	-	-
TGTGCCAGCAGCTTAGTTGGGCAAGCAAGGGATACGCAGTATTTT	CASSLVGQARDTQYF	TRBV7-2	TRBJ2-3	-	-
TGCGCCAGCAGTCGCCAGGGGCCACATCCCCTTAATAGCAATCAGCCCCAGCATTTT	CASSRQGPHPLNSNQPQHF	TRBV23-1	TRBJ1-5	-	-
TGTGCCAGCAGCCCGCGACTAGTCGGAGATACGCAGTATTTT	CASSPRLVGDTQYF	TRBV5-4	TRBJ2-3	-	-
TGTGCCAGCAACCTAGCGGGAATCACAGATACGCAGTATTTT	CASNLAGITDTQYF	TRBV2	TRBJ2-3	TRBD2	once
TGTGCCAGCAGCCCGCATCCTAGCGGGGGGCGAGGCATTCAGTACTTC	CASSPHPSGGRGIQYF	TRBV7-2	TRBJ2-4	TRBD2	-
TGTGCCAGCAGTTTATACCCCTCGACAGGGGGCCGGGGTCAAGGTGTCTTAGCTAATGAAAAACTGTTTTTT	CASSLYPSTGGRGQGVLANEKLFF	TRBV27	TRBJ1-4	TRBD1	-
TGTGCCAGCAGCCGACAGGGAGCTAACTATGGCTACACCTTC	CASSRQGANYGYTF	TRBV5-6	TRBJ1-2	TRBD1	-
TGTGCCAGCTCGCCCGGGACTCACATGTCCTACGAGCAGTACTTC	CASSPGTHMSYEQYF	TRBV18	TRBJ2-7	-	-
TGTGCCAGCTCACCATCCCCCCAGGGTCGTGGCTACACCTTC	CASSPSPQGRGYTF	TRBV18	TRBJ1-2	-	-
TGTGCCAGCAAAGGCAGGGGCCTCTATGGCTACACCTTC	CASKGRGLYGYTF	TRBV2	TRBJ1-2	-	few
TGTGCCTCCTCCGGACGGGGCCGGAAGACAGATACGCAGTATTTT	CASSGRGRKTDTQYF	TRBV28	TRBJ2-3	-	-
TGTGCCAGCAGTCCTAGCGGACAAGAGACCCAGTACTTC	CASSPSGQETQYF	TRBV6-5	TRBJ2-5	TRBD2	-
TGTGCCAGCAGTTGGGGTACTGAGGGGACCACTGAAGCTTTCTTT	CASSWGTEGTTEAFF	TRBV7-9	TRBJ1-1	-	-